The 15 T cell receptor beta chains reported below all come from one sample, sequenced in a study of blood T cell repertoires in COVID-19. Generated by immunoSEQ multiplex PCR, the TCRdb table keeps only in-frame clones and is missing some. The sample has roughly 34,000 clones, more than 75% seen once. The sequenced sample consisted of peripheral blood. The receptors stem from a man aged 80 or over with acute or convalescent COVID-19.

The gene calls are TRBV18 and TRBJ2-5; 8 bases map to TRBD1. After removal of 4 bases from V and 1 base from J, the junction contained 8 bases not matched to a gene. The germline CDR1 and CDR2 sequences are KGHSH and LQKENI. The CDR3 contains 16 residues. This CDR3 is CASSLTGQASQETQYF. The CDR3 coding sequence is TGTGCCAGCTCACTCACGGGACAGGCCAGCCAAGAGACCCAGTACTTC.

The chain is built from TRBV7-2 and TRBJ2-1, with D perhaps matching TRBD2 (5 bases). The CDR3 runs to 16 residues. V lost 5 bases and J 7 bases, leaving 21 bases between the germline ends. Germline V lookup: CDR1 SGHTA, CDR2 FQGNSA. The CDR3 spells CASSQSSSSVKNEQFF. The CDR3 DNA follows: TGTGCCAGCAGCCAATCGTCTAGCTCCGTGAAAAATGAGCAGTTCTTC.

The chain is built from TRBV3-1 (or the pseudogene TRBV3-2) and TRBJ1-2; TRBD1 agrees at 7 bases. J gave up 8 bases and V 4 bases, and 7 bases lay outside the gene matches. This CDR3 region has 13 residues. The germline V gene encodes CDR1 LGHDT and CDR2 YNNKEL (reference sequence). The CDR3 DNA follows: TGTGCCAGCAGCCTAAACAGGGGTCGCGGCTACACCTTC. Its protein is CASSLNRGRGYTF.

This chain joins TRBV7-9 and TRBJ2-1; 7 bases align to TRBD1. V dropped 5 bases and J dropped 6; count of bases not matched to a gene: 4. This CDR3 region has 13 residues. CDR1 is SEHNR, CDR2 FQNEAQ, per germline (reference sequence). This CDR3 is CASSADRSNEQFF. CDR3 sequence (DNA): TGTGCCAGCAGCGCGGACAGGAGCAATGAGCAGTTCTTC.

The V call is TRBV7-8, the J call TRBJ2-7; tentatively, D is TRBD2 (5 bases). V was clipped by 6 bases and J by 4 bases, with 10 bases between them. CDR1 is SGHVS and CDR2 is FQNEAQ in the germline V gene. The CDR3 has 12 residues. CDR3 in DNA: TGTGCCAGCAGGGGAGTCTTTTACGAGCAGTACTTC. Protein: CASRGVFYEQYF.

V usage is TRBV28 and J usage is TRBJ2-3; 10 nucleotides line up with TRBD2. The V segment lost 5 bases and the J segment 4 bases; nucleotides outside the gene matches: 12. This CDR3 contains 17 residues. Germline V lookup: CDR1 MDHEN, CDR2 SYDVKM. The CDR3 protein is CASSPPTPLAGADTQYF. The CDR3 bases are TGTGCCAGCAGTCCCCCTACCCCTCTAGCGGGGGCAGATACGCAGTATTTT.

The V and J genes are TRBV7-2 and TRBJ1-1, with 11 bases aligning to TRBD1. V shed 5 bases and J 4 bases; nucleotides not matched to a gene: 15. CDR1 and CDR2 (germline): SGHTA, FQGNSA. The CDR3 is 18 residues long. The CDR3 region has the DNA TGTGCCAGCAGCCAACGGTCGGGTGGACAGGGGGCGCTCACTGAAGCTTTCTTT. Residues: CASSQRSGGQGALTEAFF.

The count of this clone is one. V usage is TRBV5-1 and J usage is TRBJ1-4; 7 bases are shared with TRBD1. CDR1 and CDR2 from the germline V gene are SGHRS and YFSETQ. The CDR3 is 14 residues long. With V trimmed by 2 bases and J by 8 bases, 6 bases remained unmatched. The CDR3 here is CASSFGQVGEKLFF. The CDR3 DNA reads as TGCGCCAGCAGCTTCGGACAGGTTGGGGAAAAACTGTTTTTT.

The chain uses TRBV7-2 and TRBJ1-5; D is undetermined. CDR3 length equals 14 residues. The V end was cut by 0 bases, the J end by 7 bases, with 10 bases between. Germline-derived CDR1 and CDR2 are SGHTA and FQGNSA. The CDR3 DNA follows: TGTGCCAGCAGCTTAGCTTATCGCGGGCAGCCCCAGCATTTT. Its protein is CASSLAYRGQPQHF.

This sequence joins TRBV14 and TRBJ2-5; the D is unclear. CDR3 length: 14 amino acids. The germline V and J ends were trimmed by 1 base and 6 bases, with 12 bases remaining between them. Germline V gene lookup returns CDR1 SGHDN and CDR2 FVKESK. CDR3 DNA sequence: TGTGCCAGCAGCCAAGGACTTGTCCGGCAGACCCAGTACTTC. Residues: CASSQGLVRQTQYF.

The rearrangement joins TRBV11-3 to TRBJ2-1; perhaps TRBD1 as D (5 bases). CDR3 size: 14 residues. The V gene's germline CDR1 is SGHNT and CDR2 YENEEA. V lost 2 bases and J lost 6, with 11 bases in between. CDR3 in amino acids: CASSLLSRANEQFF. The CDR3 nucleotides read TGTGCCAGCAGCTTACTTTCCAGGGCCAATGAGCAGTTCTTC.

J is TRBJ1-5 and V is TRBV6-2 or TRBV6-3, with D maybe TRBD1 (6 bases). V lost 5 bases to trimming and J lost 7 bases, with 15 bases between them. The CDR3 has 14 residues. Germline loops: CDR1 MNHEY, CDR2 SVGEGT. CDR3 residues: CASSRAGAGQPQHF. The DNA of the CDR3 is TGTGCCAGCAGTAGGGCAGGGGCCGGACAGCCCCAGCATTTT.

Here the CDR3 reads CAWSSRTGRNSPLHF. CDR3 in DNA: TGTGCCTGGAGTTCGAGGACAGGGCGCAATTCACCCCTCCACTTT. The gene calls are TRBV30 and TRBJ1-6; TRBD1 aligns across 8 bases. Germline loops: CDR1 GTSNPN, CDR2 SVGIG (reference sequence). V lost 2 bases to trimming and J lost 7 bases; unmatched junction nucleotides: 7. The CDR3 length is 15 residues.

CDR3 sequence: CASSLGLAGTDTQYF. The CDR3 DNA reads TGCGCCAGCAGCTTAGGACTAGCGGGAACAGATACGCAGTATTTT. The chain carries TRBV5-1 and TRBJ2-3; 12 bases map to TRBD2. The germline V gene has CDR1 SGHRS and CDR2 YFSETQ. V was pared by 2 bases and J by 3 bases, with 1 base of the junction left unmatched. This CDR3 has 15 amino acids.

The chain uses TRBV7-2 and TRBJ1-2; D might be TRBD1 (6 bases). The CDR3 spans 17 residues. Germline V lookup: CDR1 SGHTA, CDR2 FQGNSA. The V and J ends lost 2 bases and 4 bases respectively, with 20 bases between them. CDR3 region: CASSLTGQTTWGYGYTF. CDR3 nucleotide sequence: TGTGCCAGCAGCTTAACAGGACAGACAACCTGGGGCTATGGCTACACCTTC.